The 28 T cell receptor beta chains below were found in one sample sequenced in a study of T cells in Graves' hyperthyroidism and ophthalmopathy. RNA transcripts served as the template for amplifying TCR beta CDR3 regions. Initially, a first-round RT-PCR of the TCR CDR3 employed the HTBI primer set. Via MiXCR, TCRdb re-called the multiplex PCR reads, giving one row per CDR3 protein. The data show about 480,000 distinct CDR3 sequences, around 14% seen once. Sample: blood. Source of these receptors: a woman younger than 30 with Graves' hyperthyroidism.

This clonotype was detected ten times or more. The chain couples TRBV11-2 to TRBJ1-1; possibly TRBD1 for D (5 bases). V was trimmed by 0 bases and J by 5 bases, leaving 10 bases between them. CDR3 length: 14 residues. Per germline, CDR1 SGHAT and CDR2 FQNNGV. The CDR3 nucleotides read TGTGCCAGCAGCTTAGACGCAGGGCGTACTGAAGCTTTCTTT. It codes for CASSLDAGRTEAFF. The whole variable domain, filled in from reference TRBV11-2 and TRBJ1-1, reads EAGVAQSPRYKIIEKRQSVAFWCNPISGHATLYWYQQILGQGPKLLIQFQNNGVVDDSQLPKDRFSAERLKGVDSTLKIQPAKLEDSAVYLCASSLDAGRTEAFFGQGTRLTVV.

V is TRBV10-3 and J is TRBJ2-6; D is uncertain. Germline loops: CDR1 ENHRY, CDR2 SYGVKD. The CDR3 spans 12 residues. Trimming pared 10 bases from V and 9 bases from J, leaving 13 bases between. CDR3 DNA sequence: TGTGCCACTTATACCCCCGTCAACGTCCTGACTTTC. Translated, it gives CATYTPVNVLTF.

The J gene is TRBJ1-2, the V gene TRBV12-3 or TRBV12-4; D uncertain. Trimming took 0 bases from V and 7 from J, leaving 15 bases between them. The CDR3 is 15 residues long. The CDR3 sequence is CASSLAGVTRCGYTF. The CDR3 DNA follows: TGTGCCAGCAGTTTAGCCGGCGTTACCCGCTGTGGCTACACCTTC.

To note about this clonotype: This could be a read error, since a much larger clone is one nucleotide away. The rearrangement uses TRBV2 and TRBJ2-1; 7 nucleotides match TRBD2. This CDR3 comprises 12 residues. CDR1 is SNHLY, CDR2 FYNNEI, per germline. CDR3 residues: CASIEGLTSPFF. As DNA, the CDR3 is TGTGCCAGCATTGAAGGGCTGACTAGCCCGTTCTTC.

The chain couples TRBV6-1 to TRBJ2-3, with D uncertain. CDR1 is MNHNS and CDR2 is SASEGT in the germline V gene. V was pared by 10 bases and J by 5 bases, with 10 bases between. CDR3 length: 11 amino acids. Here the CDR3 DNA reads TGTGCCACCTCCCGGGTAGATACGCAGTATTTT. As protein: CATSRVDTQYF.

This chain uses TRBV10-2 with TRBJ2-7, with 8 bases aligning to TRBD2. CDR3 length: 18 amino acids. J was trimmed by 5 bases and V by 0 bases; bases with no gene match: 15. Germline CDR1 reads WSHSY; CDR2 reads SAAADI. CDR3 sequence reads: CASSESVAGGDTGDEQYV. In DNA, the CDR3 is TGCGCCAGCAGTGAGTCGGTCGCGGGGGGCGACACCGGAGACGAGCAGTACGTC.

In its sample, this clonotype was seen a few times. The chain has TRBV7-2 and TRBJ2-5; 10 bases are shared with TRBD2. V lost 5 bases, J lost 3 bases, and 6 bases stayed unmatched. The CDR3 totals 15 residues. Germline V gene lookup returns CDR1 SGHTA and CDR2 FQGNSA. CDR3 nucleotide sequence: TGTGCCAGCAGCAAACAAGGACTAGCGGAAGAGACCCAGTACTTC. Residues: CASSKQGLAEETQYF.

There are many counts of this clonotype. CDR3 nucleotides: TGTGCCAGTAGTATGGGTCGAACTGAAGCTTTCTTT. Translating gives CASSMGRTEAFF. This chain uses TRBV19 with TRBJ1-1; unclear D gene. CDR1 is LNHDA, CDR2 SQIVND, per germline (reference sequence). V was trimmed by 3 bases and J by 5 bases, leaving 7 bases between them. The CDR3 is 12 residues long.

The sample holds a few counts of this clonotype. The rearrangement links TRBV29-1 to TRBJ2-2, with 9 bases that match TRBD2. The trim removed 5 bases at V and 2 bases at J, leaving 3 bases unmatched. The CDR3 runs to 14 residues. The germline V gene encodes CDR1 SQVTM and CDR2 ANQGSEA. The CDR3 nucleotides are TGCAGCGTTCCGACTAGCGGAAACACCGGGGAGCTGTTTTTT. Translation: CSVPTSGNTGELFF.

This clonotype was seen ten or more times. J is TRBJ1-4 and V is TRBV6-6, with D maybe TRBD1 (6 bases). With 2 bases removed from V and 3 bases from J, the gap between germline ends came to 10 bases. Germline CDR1 and CDR2: MNHNY and SVGAGI (reference sequence). The CDR3 runs 15 residues. Written as DNA, the CDR3 is TGTGCCAGCAGTTACAGTTGGACAGCTAATGAAAAACTGTTTTTT. Protein product: CASSYSWTANEKLFF.

CDR3 coding DNA: TGTGCCAGCAAACCGGTACAGGGTCTCGAGCAGCCCCAGCATTTT. This codes for CASKPVQGLEQPQHF. This chain uses TRBV6-1 with TRBJ1-5; a possible D gene is TRBD1 (6 bases). Per the germline V gene, CDR1 is MNHNS and CDR2 is SASEGT. The CDR3 contains 15 residues. V was cut by 7 bases and J by 7 bases, with 20 bases left in between.

This clonotype was picked up many times. This chain links TRBV5-6 with TRBJ2-7; 7 positions agree with TRBD1. J was trimmed by 0 bases and V by 6 bases; bases with no gene match: 12. Looked up from germline, CDR1 is SGHDT and CDR2 is YYEEEE. This CDR3 is built from 16 residues. The chain's CDR3 is CASTLSGTVRSYEQYV. CDR3 bases: TGTGCCAGCACCTTAAGTGGGACAGTCCGCTCCTACGAGCAGTACGTC.

Regarding this clonotype: This sequence may be a read error, since a much larger clone differs from it by one base. This rearrangement joins TRBV19 to TRBJ2-5; 9 nucleotides agree with TRBD1. CDR1 LNHDA and CDR2 SQIVND come from the germline V gene (reference sequence). The CDR3 is 16 residues long. The CDR3 bases are TGTGCCGGTAGTACCTATGGACAGGGGTTAAGGGAGACCCAGTACTTC. This sequence encodes CAGSTYGQGLRETQYF.

The chain carries TRBV20-1 and TRBJ1-4; TRBD1 is a possible D gene (5 bases). The germline CDR1 and CDR2 sequences are DFQATT and SNEGSKA (reference sequence). V dropped 3 bases and J dropped 3 bases, with 8 bases sitting between them. The CDR3 loop spans 13 amino acids. The DNA of the CDR3 is TGCAGTGCTAGGGGGGGGGCTAATGAAAAACTGTTTTTT. Translation: CSARGGANEKLFF.

This clonotype came up many times. The chain uses TRBV5-4 and TRBJ1-1; no clear D gene. Germline CDR1 SGHNT, CDR2 YYREEE (reference sequence). This CDR3 spans 14 amino acids. V was clipped by 2 bases and J by 4 bases, with 12 bases between them. This CDR3 is CASSFKGGGTEAFF. The CDR3 region has the DNA TGTGCCAGCAGCTTTAAGGGAGGTGGCACTGAAGCTTTCTTT. Filled out from reference TRBV5-4 and TRBJ1-1, the complete variable domain reads ETGVTQSPTHLIKTRGQQVTLRCSSQSGHNTVSWYQQALGQGPQFIFQYYREEENGRGNFPPRFSGLQFPNYSSELNVNALELDDSALYLCASSFKGGGTEAFFGQGTRLTVV.

This clonotype was recorded at least ten times. The chain is built from TRBV30 and TRBJ1-2; D is undetermined. Trimming took off 5 bases at V and 8 bases at J, with 15 bases between the two ends. This CDR3 region has 12 residues. CDR1 and CDR2 from the germline V gene are GTSNPN and SVGIG (reference sequence). CDR3 in amino acids: CAWVLSDAGYTF. CDR3 nucleotide sequence: TGTGCCTGGGTTCTATCGGACGCCGGCTACACCTTC.

The sample holds many counts of this clonotype. The chain has TRBV11-2 and TRBJ2-1; no clear D. Trimming shortened V by 2 bases and J by 5 bases, and 1 base separated the two germline ends. The CDR3 is 11 residues long. CDR1 SGHAT and CDR2 FQNNGV come from the germline V gene. The CDR3 DNA follows: TGTGCCAGCAGCTTACACAATGAGCAGTTCTTC. It is translated as CASSLHNEQFF.

The chain employs TRBV19 and TRBJ1-1; no firm D call. The length of the CDR3 is 20 residues. The germline gives CDR1 LNHDA, CDR2 SQIVND (reference sequence). V shed 2 bases and J shed 1 base, with 26 bases lying between them. This CDR3 reads CASSIPRQLLILRKNTEAFF. CDR3 in DNA: TGTGCCAGTAGTATACCGCGGCAGCTACTGATCCTCCGGAAGAACACTGAAGCTTTCTTT.

This clonotype was counted many times. This rearrangement joins TRBV19 to TRBJ2-5, with TRBD1 matching 7 bases. The CDR3 runs 15 residues. The V segment lost 4 bases and the J segment 5 bases; nucleotides outside the gene matches: 10. Looked up from germline, CDR1 is LNHDA and CDR2 is SQIVND (reference sequence). The CDR3 sequence: CASSTAPRGFETQYF. In nucleotides, the CDR3 is TGTGCCAGTAGTACAGCGCCCAGGGGGTTCGAGACCCAGTACTTC.

This clonotype was recorded a few times. The V and J genes are TRBV5-1 and TRBJ2-5; 13 positions match TRBD2. After removal of 4 bases from V and 4 bases from J, the junction contained 4 bases not matched to a gene. CDR1 and CDR2 from the germline V gene are SGHRS and YFSETQ. This CDR3 contains 15 residues. CDR3 coding DNA: TGCGCCAGCAGCCGGACTAGCGGGAGTTTAGAGACCCAGTACTTC. Translation gives CASSRTSGSLETQYF.

The J gene is TRBJ2-5, the V gene TRBV20-1; 9 bases fit TRBD1. Germline V gene lookup returns CDR1 DFQATT and CDR2 SNEGSKA (reference sequence). The CDR3 extends over 14 amino acids. Trimming took 2 bases from V and 5 from J; bases not matched to a gene: 6. The CDR3 spells CSARPKQGAETQYF. The CDR3 DNA reads TGCAGTGCTAGACCCAAACAGGGGGCCGAGACCCAGTACTTC.

At least ten counts were recorded for this clonotype. The gene calls are TRBV5-1 and TRBJ2-3, with TRBD1 as a possible D gene (6 bases). Germline V CDR1 and CDR2: SGHRS, YFSETQ. The CDR3 covers 16 residues. Trimming pared 0 bases from V and 3 bases from J, leaving 14 bases between. The CDR3 DNA reads TGCGCCAGCAGCTTGGATCCAGGGGTGACGACAGATACGCAGTATTTT. Translation gives CASSLDPGVTTDTQYF.

This clonotype was seen at least ten times. This rearrangement joins TRBV13 to TRBJ2-1, with no clear D. Looked up from germline, CDR1 is PRHDT and CDR2 is FYEKMQ (reference sequence). V was cut by 6 bases and J by 8 bases, with 11 bases left in between. The CDR3 is made up of 12 amino acids. DNA of the CDR3: TGTGCCAGCAGTTTCGATGGGGATGAGCAGTTCTTC. As protein: CASSFDGDEQFF.

The chain carries TRBV7-3 and TRBJ2-7, with 9 bases aligning to TRBD1. This CDR3 is 15 amino acids long. CDR1 and CDR2 from the germline V gene are SGHTA and FQGTGA. The junction had 7 bases not matched to a gene; V was cut back by 4 bases and J by 3 bases. The CDR3 sequence is CASSSGTGLSYEQYV. In nucleotides, the CDR3 is TGTGCCAGCAGCTCCGGGACAGGGTTGAGCTACGAGCAGTACGTC.

Many counts were recorded for this clonotype. V gene TRBV30 combines with J gene TRBJ1-6; no firm D call. Germline V gene lookup returns CDR1 GTSNPN and CDR2 SVGIG (reference sequence). The V end lost 0 bases, the J end lost 7 bases, and 22 bases lay between the germline ends. This CDR3 region has 18 residues. The CDR3 DNA follows: TGTGCCTGGAGTGTACCCTTGGCAGGATTGGTATTAAATTCACCCCTCCACTTT. Protein: CAWSVPLAGLVLNSPLHF.

This clonotype was counted a few times. A much larger clone sits a single nucleotide away, making a read error possible. The chain joins TRBV29-1 to TRBJ1-1, with D unresolved. Trimming removed 1 base at V and 5 bases at J, with 8 bases between. Germline V CDR1 and CDR2: SQVTM, ANQGSEA. This CDR3 is 12 amino acids long. In DNA, the CDR3 is TGCAGCGTTGAAGCAGTGGGAACTGAAGCTTTCTTT. This gives the protein CSVEAVGTEAFF.

The sample holds many counts of this clonotype. The chain has TRBV20-1 and TRBJ2-7; possibly TRBD2 for D (6 bases). Trimming took off 5 bases at V and 7 bases at J, with 18 bases between the two ends. Germline V gene lookup returns CDR1 DFQATT and CDR2 SNEGSKA (reference sequence). The CDR3 runs to 13 residues. The CDR3 nucleotides read TGCAGTGCTGGGCGGGGCCAAGTGTGGGAGCAGTACTTC. This encodes CSAGRGQVWEQYF.

This clonotype was recorded many times. The chain joins TRBV27 to TRBJ1-2; D is undetermined. The CDR3 loop spans 13 amino acids. CDR1 is MNHEY, CDR2 SMNVEV, per germline (reference sequence). V lost 5 bases, J lost 4 bases, and 11 bases lay in between. The DNA for the CDR3 is TGTGCCAGCAGTCCACGGCTCGGCTATGGCTACACCTTC. This encodes CASSPRLGYGYTF.